This T cell receptor (beta chain) appears in the sequencing data of a study of blood T cell repertoires in COVID-19. Whole-study context: Nucleic acid was either cDNA or gDNA, and it came from T cells, B-cell-depleted T cells, or PBMCs.

The ends were cut back, 1 base at V and 0 bases at J, with 9 bases in the middle. The CDR3 contains 15 residues. CDR1 SGHRS and CDR2 YFSETQ come from the germline V gene. In the source study's methods: Quantification of nucleated cells was approximated via reference gene primer amplification. The method was immunoSEQ multiplex PCR; TCRdb's version includes in-frame clones alone and lacks a portion of them. V and J calls and clone size are those listed in that table; D and trimming were worked out from the DNA. Of over 200,000 clones listed, roughly 90% were seen once; the top ten hold 2.7%. The clonotype was recovered from an older woman with acute or convalescent COVID-19. Material for sequencing was peripheral blood. The rearrangement joins TRBV5-1 to TRBJ2-3; the D is unclear. The CDR3 loop reads CASSLTAHSTDTQYF. CDR3 coding DNA: TGCGCCAGCAGCTTGACAGCCCATAGCACAGATACGCAGTATTTT.